This T cell receptor (beta chain) was obtained from a study of blood T cell repertoires in COVID-19. The CDR3 is 16 residues long. V lost 5 bases to trimming and J lost 2 bases, with 16 bases between them. The germline V gene encodes CDR1 SEHNR and CDR2 FQNEAQ (reference sequence). In the original workflow: Amplification of reference gene primers provided the estimated nucleated cell counts. The repertoire was sequenced with immunoSEQ multiplex PCR; TCRdb's copy has only in-frame clones and lacks some. D and trimming come from the DNA, and the V and J calls and clone size come from that table. The sample includes some 400,000 clones, about 90% of them seen just once. Patients of the Seattle cohort, enrolled during active infection, were followed longitudinally.

V gene TRBV7-9 combines with J gene TRBJ1-5, with D perhaps TRBD1 (5 bases). Material: peripheral blood. The clonotype was recovered from a woman aged 55-70 years with COVID-19, enrolled during active disease. CDR3 protein: CASSPGGGEGNQPQHF. The CDR3, as DNA: TGTGCCAGCAGCCCCGGGGGAGGGGAGGGCAATCAGCCCCAGCATTTT. The variable domain in full, completed from reference TRBV7-9 and TRBJ1-5, reads DTGVSQNPRHKITKRGQNVTFRCDPISEHNRLYWYRQTLGQGPEFLTYFQNEAQLEKSRLLSDRFSAERPKGSFSTLEIQRTEQGDSAMYLCASSPGGGEGNQPQHFGDGTRLSIL.